The 28 T cell receptor beta chains reported below all come from one sample, sequenced in a study of tumor-infiltrating lymphocytes in primary liver carcinoma. Total RNA amounting to roughly 450 ng was the source from which TCR beta cDNA was made with a constant-region primer. Researchers made the TCR beta libraries by running three nested multiplex PCR rounds with slightly modified ARM-PCR. The study ran its first two PCR rounds for roughly 10 cycles each, using TRBV1-TRBV30 forward primers and a C-beta reverse primer. TCRdb re-derived calls from the multiplex PCR reads in MiXCR, one entry per CDR3 protein. Of 100,000 or so distinct CDR3 sequences listed, roughly 80% are singletons. Starting material for RNA and DNA co-extraction consisted of about 17-34 mg of unsorted bulk tissue. Material: liver tumor tissue from sampling region 3. Stated subset: tumor region T3, left-lateral pole. Source of these receptors: a man aged 35 to 55 with primary liver carcinoma and hepatitis B virus infection.

Concerning this clonotype itself: It is likely a read error, because the conserved phenylalanine at the end of the CDR3 is missing. It is unclear where the CDR3 begins or ends on the DNA, so no DNA is shown, and the CDR3 is as TCRdb lists it. This rearrangement joins TRBV11-3 to TRBJ1-6; the table assigns TRBD1, which was not confirmed against the DNA. Per the germline V gene, CDR1 is SGHNT and CDR2 is YENEEA. Including both end residues, the CDR3 is 13 amino acids long. The CDR3 is CASSRTLVSLLQV.

Points on this clonotype: A much more abundant neighbour one base away suggests this may be a read error. The chain links TRBV28 to TRBJ2-7, with TRBD2 matching 7 bases. CDR1 is MDHEN and CDR2 is SYDVKM in the germline V gene. The CDR3 extends over 13 amino acids. CDR3 in DNA: TGTGGCAGCAGTGCTAGCGGATTATACGAGCAGTACTTC. It is translated as CGSSASGLYEQYF.

The J gene is TRBJ2-2, the V gene TRBV28; tentatively, D is TRBD1 or TRBD2 (5 bases each). CDR1 and CDR2 from the germline V gene are MDHEN and SYDVKM. V was pared by 10 bases and J by 0 bases, with 15 bases between. The CDR3 covers 15 residues. CDR3 protein: CATEDTTTNTGELFF. In DNA form, the CDR3 reads TGTGCCACGGAGGACACAACTACGAACACCGGGGAGCTGTTTTTT.

This clonotype turned up a few times. At one end, the junction sequence differs from germline, possibly due to a read error. This rearrangement joins TRBV20-1 to TRBJ2-1; D is perhaps TRBD2 (6 bases). CDR3 size: 15 residues. From germline, CDR1 is DFQATT and CDR2 SNEGSKA (reference sequence). In nucleotides, the CDR3 is TGTAGTGCCTTCGGTAGCGGAAGCTCCTACAATGAGCAGTTCTTC. This sequence encodes CSAFGSGSSYNEQFF.

This clonotype came up a few times. One end of the junction varies from germline; a read error may be responsible. This chain links TRBV4-2 with TRBJ1-5, with a tentative D call TRBD1 (5 bases). Germline CDR1 and CDR2: LGHNA and YNFKEQ. This CDR3 spans 14 amino acids. The CDR3 DNA follows: TGTGCCAGCAGCCATGCCGGGGGGGATCAACCCCAGCATTTT. It yields the protein CASSHAGGDQPQHF.

Of note for this clonotype: At one end, the junction sequence differs from germline, possibly due to a read error. The V call is TRBV11-2, the J call TRBJ2-2; possible D gene TRBD2, 6 bases. Germline lookup yields CDR1 SGHAT and CDR2 FQNNGV. The CDR3 has 16 residues. The CDR3 bases are TGTACCAGCAGCTCTTTTAGCGGCGCGAACACCGGGGAGCTGTTTTTT. Its translation: CTSSSFSGANTGELFF.

A remark on this clonotype: An end of the junction does not agree with germline; a read error may underlie this. The chain employs TRBV12-3 or TRBV12-4 and TRBJ2-7; 7 bases fit TRBD1. The CDR3 sequence is 15 residues long. The CDR3 sequence: CASSSTETGSYEQYF. The CDR3 DNA reads TGTGCCAGCAGTTCAACCGAGACAGGGTCCTACGAGCAATACTTC.

The chain combines TRBV10-3 with TRBJ2-3; TRBD2 aligns across 9 bases. The junction had 12 bases not matched to a gene; V was cut back by 4 bases and J by 4 bases. Germline CDR1 is ENHRY and CDR2 is SYGVKD. The CDR3 loop spans 17 amino acids. In DNA form, the CDR3 reads TGTGCCATCAGTGGGGAAGTAGCGGGAGTTTGGGCAGATACGCAGTATTTT. Translated: CAISGEVAGVWADTQYF.

The rearrangement uses TRBV18 and TRBJ1-4; no firm D call. CDR1 and CDR2 from the germline V gene are KGHSH and LQKENI. The germline V and J ends were trimmed by 0 bases and 3 bases, with 5 bases remaining between them. The CDR3 runs to 14 residues. CDR3 DNA: TGTGCCAGCTCACCACCAGGGTCTAATGAAAAACTGTTTTTT. Translated: CASSPPGSNEKLFF.

By sample fraction, this clonotype is medium-sized (0.01 to 0.1%). The chain has TRBV30 and TRBJ2-1; no clear D. V shed 5 bases and J shed 4 bases, with 6 bases lying between them. The CDR3 runs 11 residues. CDR1 and CDR2 (germline): GTSNPN, SVGIG (reference sequence). As DNA, the CDR3 is TGTGCCTGGGTGGAATACAATGAGCAGTTCTTC. Its protein product is CAWVEYNEQFF.

To note about this clonotype: Sequence at one end of the junction differs from germline and may be a read error. The chain employs TRBV11-2 and TRBJ2-7, with 7 bases identical to TRBD1. The CDR3 contains 15 residues. CDR1 and CDR2 (germline): SGHAT, FQNNGV. The CDR3, as DNA: TGTGCCAGCTGCCGTTCTACGACAGGGAGCCACGAGCAATACTTC. It specifies CASCRSTTGSHEQYF.

On this clonotype: An end of the junction differs from the germline gene, which may be a read error. The CDR3 here is CARSLSELVKQYF. CDR3 bases: TGTGCCAGGAGCTTAAGTGAGCTGGTCAAGCAGTACTTC. This chain links TRBV11-2 with TRBJ2-7; D ambiguous. The CDR3 runs to 13 residues. CDR1 and CDR2 from the germline V gene are SGHAT and FQNNGV.

This chain links TRBV6-1 with TRBJ1-2, with D maybe TRBD1 (6 bases). From germline, CDR1 is MNHNS and CDR2 SASEGT. The CDR3 loop spans 14 amino acids. Trimming stripped 4 bases from V and 4 bases from J, with 13 bases between. CDR3 loop: CASSVVRGIYGYTF. In DNA, the CDR3 is TGTGCCAGCAGTGTTGTCAGGGGTATCTATGGCTACACCTTC.

The chain employs TRBV29-1 and TRBJ1-1; perhaps TRBD1 as D (6 bases). Germline V gives CDR1 SQVTM, CDR2 ANQGSEA. The length of the CDR3 is 15 residues. The CDR3 nucleotides read TGCAGTGCTGGACAGAGCTGGGGGATGAACACTGAAGCTTTCTTT. It translates to CSAGQSWGMNTEAFF.

This clonotype was picked up one time. A much larger clonotype is one base distant, so this may be a read error. The genes are TRBV5-1 and TRBJ2-1, with 7 bases matching TRBD2. The CDR3 extends over 15 amino acids. CDR1 is SGHRS and CDR2 is YFSETQ in the germline V gene. CDR3 bases: TGCGCCTGCAGCTTCCCAGCGGGAAGGAACAATGAGCAGTTCTTC. Amino acid sequence: CACSFPAGRNNEQFF.

The chain recombines TRBV6-2 or TRBV6-3 with TRBJ2-1, with D possibly TRBD2 on 5 matching bases. Germline values: CDR1 MNHEY, CDR2 SVGEGT. The length of the CDR3 is 13 residues. The V and J ends lost 8 bases and 7 bases respectively, with 15 bases between them. The CDR3 sequence is CASATRGSNEQFF. CDR3 DNA: TGTGCCAGCGCGACGAGAGGGAGTAATGAGCAGTTCTTC.

The rearrangement joins TRBV4-3 to TRBJ2-3; TRBD1 agrees at 9 bases. The J call may be wrong; the DNA end is better matched by TRBJ2-2. Germline V gene data show CDR1 as LGHNA and CDR2 as YSLEER. The CDR3 has 15 amino acids. The CDR3, as DNA: TGCGCCAGCAGCCACAGACAGGGGGGGGCAGATACGCTGTTTTTT. This encodes CASSHRQGGADTLFF.

This chain joins TRBV11-2 and TRBJ1-5; D perhaps matches TRBD1 (5 bases). CDR3 length: 17 residues. V dropped 1 base and J dropped 15 bases, with 28 bases sitting between them. Germline assignment: CDR1 SGHAT and CDR2 FQNNGV. The CDR3 bases are TGTGCCAGCAGCTTAGTAGGTGTAACAGGAAGCGATCAGGCCCGGCATTTT. Its protein is CASSLVGVTGSDQARHF.

As concerns this clonotype: Being one base from a much bigger clone, this may be a read error. This chain links TRBV4-1 with TRBJ1-1, with TRBD1 as a possible D gene (6 bases). Per germline, CDR1 MGHRA and CDR2 YSYEKL. The CDR3 runs 14 residues. Trimming removed 7 bases at V and 2 bases at J, with 14 bases between. The CDR3 spells CASNRGAANTEAFF. Written as DNA, the CDR3 is TGCGCCAGCAACCGGGGGGCGGCTAACACTGAAGCTTTCTTT.

Note on this clonotype: The junction shows a germline mismatch at one end, possibly a read error. V usage is TRBV29-1 and J usage is TRBJ2-7, with D unresolved. The germline V gene has CDR1 SQVTM and CDR2 ANQGSEA. CDR3 length equals 12 residues. The CDR3 region is CSVANSTYELHF. CDR3 DNA: TGCAGCGTTGCTAACAGTACCTACGAGCTGCACTTC.

As for this clonotype: Compared with germline, one end of the junction differs, possibly owing to a read error. The genes are TRBV11-2 and TRBJ2-2; possibly TRBD1 for D (6 bases). Germline CDR1 is SGHAT and CDR2 is FQNNGV. There are 17 residues in the CDR3. In nucleotides, the CDR3 is TGTGCCAGCAACTTAGATCATTGGGGTAGGGACACCGGGGAGCTATTTTTT. It is translated as CASNLDHWGRDTGELFF.

Details on this clonotype: A read error may account for a junction end that differs from germline. The chain uses TRBV20-1 and TRBJ2-5; D is uncertain. CDR3 length equals 13 residues. Germline V gives CDR1 DFQATT, CDR2 SNEGSKA (reference sequence). CDR3 amino acids: CSARPDRKETKYF. CDR3 sequence (DNA): TGCAGTGCTAGACCGGACCGAAAGGAGACCAAGTACTTC.

With respect to this clonotype: The junction and the germline gene differ at one end; a read error may be behind it. The gene calls are TRBV6-5 and TRBJ2-2, with TRBD1 identical over 10 bases. The CDR3 extends over 18 amino acids. CDR1 and CDR2 (germline): MNHEY, SVGAGI. The CDR3 DNA is TGTGCCAGCAGGAAGGGACAGGGGTGTGGGTCGAACACCGGGGAGCTGCTTTTT. It encodes CASRKGQGCGSNTGELLF.

This clonotype was recorded many times. This chain joins TRBV12-3 or TRBV12-4 and TRBJ2-7; TRBD1 agrees at 10 bases. Germline trimming cut 7 bases from V and 3 bases from J; bases unmatched to any gene: 6. This CDR3 has 14 amino acids. This CDR3 is CASTWGTGVYEQYF. The DNA of the CDR3 is TGTGCCAGCACCTGGGGGACAGGGGTCTACGAGCAGTACTTC.

This rearrangement joins TRBV5-5 to TRBJ1-1; possibly TRBD1 for D (5 bases). Germline CDR1 is SGHKS and CDR2 is YYEKEE (reference sequence). V was shortened by 4 bases and J by 2 bases, with 9 bases between the two germline ends. The CDR3 contains 13 residues. CDR3 sequence: CASSPRVNTEAFF. CDR3 coding DNA: TGTGCCAGCAGCCCCAGGGTAAACACTGAAGCTTTCTTT. Full variable domain (remainder filled in from reference TRBV5-5 and TRBJ1-1): DAGVTQSPTHLIKTRGQQVTLRCSPISGHKSVSWYQQVLGQGPQFIFQYYEKEERGRGNFPDRFSARQFPNYSSELNVNALLLGDSALYLCASSPRVNTEAFFGQGTRLTVV.

This sequence joins TRBV12-3 or TRBV12-4 and TRBJ2-2, with a possible D match to TRBD1 (5 bases). This CDR3 is 16 amino acids long. Trimming stripped 4 bases from V and 7 bases from J, with 19 bases between. CDR3 loop: CASSSGHGKAVGELFF. The CDR3 bases are TGTGCCAGCAGTTCAGGGCATGGGAAGGCAGTCGGGGAGCTGTTTTTT.

The V gene is TRBV29-1, the J gene TRBJ2-3; the D gene is possibly TRBD2 (6 bases). Germline V gene data show CDR1 as SQVTM and CDR2 as ANQGSEA. CDR3 length: 15 residues. With 7 bases removed from V and 3 bases from J, the gap between germline ends came to 20 bases. The CDR3 DNA is TGCAGCGCTGAGAAAGCGGGTGTGAGGACAGATACGCAGTATTTT. Amino acid sequence: CSAEKAGVRTDTQYF.

Regarding this clonotype: Lacking the conserved final phenylalanine or tryptophan, this CDR3 likely reflects a read error. The chain joins TRBV29-1 to TRBJ2-2; 8 bases are shared with TRBD2. Germline-derived CDR1 and CDR2 are SQVTM and ANQGSEA. This CDR3 has 15 residues. V shed 7 bases and J 5 bases; nucleotides not matched to a gene: 12. The CDR3 is CSAAGTSGRTGELFL. CDR3 in DNA: TGCAGCGCGGCCGGGACCAGCGGGAGAACCGGGGAGCTGTTTCTT.